The clone carrying this TCR beta chain has a single count. Its specificity is not known. MiXCR was run by TCRdb on the reads, yielding one entry per CDR3 protein. The table has hundreds of thousands of distinct CDR3 sequences, approximately 33% seen once. The sample is drawn from a study of T cell repertoires in cytomegalovirus infection. Overall study context: CMV epitopes in the study were HLA-C-restricted (recently identified) and HLA-B-restricted (well studied). It can be stated that public TCR beta signatures indicated CMV infection as well as a matching HLA type.

The receptor's source is a human donor in good health (CMV status not recorded). Some clones in this sample may be carry-over from other donors' samples. The sequencing used cultured PBMCs, collected from culture after CMV antigen stimulation.

DNA for the CDR3: TGTGCCAGCCGAACTACGACGAATCAGCCCCAGCATTTT. Translated, it gives CASRTTTNQPQHF. This chain joins TRBV6-6 and TRBJ1-5; no reliable D call. The CDR3 is 13 residues long. Germline values: CDR1 MNHNY, CDR2 SVGAGI (reference sequence). The germline V and J ends were trimmed by 8 bases and 4 bases, with 12 bases remaining between them.